Presented here are 2 T cell receptor beta chains from one specimen sequenced in a study of cytomegalovirus exposure and HLA in healthy donors. The PCR had 60 Vbeta and 13 Jbeta primers. Only in-frame clones appear in the TCRdb table, and some are missing; sequencing was by immunoSEQ multiplex PCR. The sample includes 60,000 to 95,000 clones, around 84% seen only once; the top ten take roughly 9%. Sequenced input: PBMCs. The origin of the receptors is a woman aged 40 to 55 in good health and CMV-seropositive.

This clone was detected only once. The V and J genes are TRBV9 and TRBJ1-2, with D possibly being TRBD1 (5 bases). The CDR3 consists of 10 residues. Germline-derived CDR1 and CDR2 are SGDLS and YYNGEE. The V gene lost 3 bases and the J gene lost 8 bases, with 5 bases spanning the gap. In DNA, the CDR3 is TGTGCCAGCAGCGACAGGGGCTACACCTTC. Translating gives CASSDRGYTF.

The J gene is TRBJ2-5, the V gene TRBV27; weak D call: TRBD1 (5 bases). The J call is doubtful: the DNA matches TRBJ2-7 better. This CDR3 region has 15 residues. CDR1 MNHEY and CDR2 SMNVEV come from the germline V gene (reference sequence). The CDR3 reads CASSLLSQGSYEQYF. The CDR3 DNA reads TGTGCCAGCAGTTTATTATCCCAGGGCTCCTACGAGCAGTACTTC.